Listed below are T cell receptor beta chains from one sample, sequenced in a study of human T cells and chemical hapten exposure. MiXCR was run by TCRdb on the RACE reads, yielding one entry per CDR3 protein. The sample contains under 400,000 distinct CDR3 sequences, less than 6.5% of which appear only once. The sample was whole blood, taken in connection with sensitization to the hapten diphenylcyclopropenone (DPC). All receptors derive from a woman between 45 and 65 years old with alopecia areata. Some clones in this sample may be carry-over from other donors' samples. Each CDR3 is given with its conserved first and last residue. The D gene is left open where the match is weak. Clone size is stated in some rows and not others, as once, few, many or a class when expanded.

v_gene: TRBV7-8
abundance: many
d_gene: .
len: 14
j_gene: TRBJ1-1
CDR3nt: TGTGCCAGCAGCTTAGCCCGATTGAACACTGAAGCTTTCTTT
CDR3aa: CASSLARLNTEAFF

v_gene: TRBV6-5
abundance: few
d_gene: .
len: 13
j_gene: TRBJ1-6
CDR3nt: TGTGCCAGCAGTCTTGGGGGTGATTCACCCCTTCACTTT
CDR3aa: CASSLGGDSPLHF

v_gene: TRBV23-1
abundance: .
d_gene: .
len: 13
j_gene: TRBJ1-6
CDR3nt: TGCGCCAGCACCCAGGCGAGGAATTCACCCCTCCACTTT
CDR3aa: CASTQARNSPLHF

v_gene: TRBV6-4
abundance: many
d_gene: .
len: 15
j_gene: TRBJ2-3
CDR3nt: TGTGCCAGCAGTGACCCGAACCTAGGCACAGATACGCAGTATTTT
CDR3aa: CASSDPNLGTDTQYF

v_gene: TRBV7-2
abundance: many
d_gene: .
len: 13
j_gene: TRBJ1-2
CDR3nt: TGTGCCAGCAGCTCGCCCCCCCTCTATGGCTACACCTTC
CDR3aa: CASSSPPLYGYTF

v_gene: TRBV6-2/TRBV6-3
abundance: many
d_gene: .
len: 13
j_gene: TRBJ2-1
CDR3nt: TGTGCCAGCAGTTACGGTTCTGGCGATGAGCAGTTCTTC
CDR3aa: CASSYGSGDEQFF

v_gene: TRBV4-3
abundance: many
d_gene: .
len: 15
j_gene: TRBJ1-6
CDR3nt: TGCGCCAGCAGCCAAGATAGGATGGGGTTTTCACCCCTCCACTTT
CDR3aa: CASSQDRMGFSPLHF

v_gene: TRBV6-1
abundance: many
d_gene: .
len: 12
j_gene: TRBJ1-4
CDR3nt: TGTGCCAGCAGTGAACAGGCGGAAAAACTGTTTTTT
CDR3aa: CASSEQAEKLFF

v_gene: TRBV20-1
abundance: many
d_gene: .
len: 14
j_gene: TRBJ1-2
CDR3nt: TGCAGTGCTAGAGATTGGGCGCTCGGCTATGGCTACACCTTC
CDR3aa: CSARDWALGYGYTF

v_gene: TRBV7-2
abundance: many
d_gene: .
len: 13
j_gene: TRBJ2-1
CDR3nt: TGTGCCAGCACCCCTGGGGGGCTTAGGGAGCAGTTCTTC
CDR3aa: CASTPGGLREQFF

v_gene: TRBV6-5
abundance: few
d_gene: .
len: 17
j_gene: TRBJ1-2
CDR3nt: TGTGCCAGCAGTTACTCGAAGCTCCGGGACGATAACTATGGCTACACCTTC
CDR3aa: CASSYSKLRDDNYGYTF

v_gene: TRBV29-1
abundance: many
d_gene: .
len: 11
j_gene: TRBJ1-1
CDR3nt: TGCAGCGTTGCGTTCGGCACTGAAGCTTTCTTT
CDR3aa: CSVAFGTEAFF

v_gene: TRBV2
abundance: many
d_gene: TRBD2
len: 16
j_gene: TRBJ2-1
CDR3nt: TGTGCCAGCAGTGAGTCCCTAGAGAGACTAGCGGGAGAGCAGTTCTTC
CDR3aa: CASSESLERLAGEQFF

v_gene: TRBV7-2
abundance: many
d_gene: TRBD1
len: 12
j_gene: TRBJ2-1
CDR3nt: TGTGCCAGCAGCCCAGACAGGGTGGTCGTGTTCTTC
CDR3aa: CASSPDRVVVFF

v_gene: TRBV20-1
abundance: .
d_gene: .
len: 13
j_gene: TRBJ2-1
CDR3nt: TGCAGTGCTAGGGACTCGATCCGCAATGAGCAGTTCTTC
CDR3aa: CSARDSIRNEQFF

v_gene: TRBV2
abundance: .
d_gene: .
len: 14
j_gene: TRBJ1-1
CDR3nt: TGTGCCAGCAGTGAAAGGGGAATGAACACTGAAGCTTTCTTT
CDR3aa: CASSERGMNTEAFF

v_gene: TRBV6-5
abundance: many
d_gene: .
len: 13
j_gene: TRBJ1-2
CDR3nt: TGTGCCAGCAGTTACTCAAACGGACAGGGCTACACCTTC
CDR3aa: CASSYSNGQGYTF

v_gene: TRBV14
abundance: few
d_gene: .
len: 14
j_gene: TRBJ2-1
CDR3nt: TGTGCCAGCAGCCAGGTCGCTACCTACAATGAGCAGTTCTTC
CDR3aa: CASSQVATYNEQFF

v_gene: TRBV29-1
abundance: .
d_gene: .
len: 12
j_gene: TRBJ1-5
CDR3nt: TGCAGCGTTGAAGAGGCAGGTCAGCCCCAGCATTTT
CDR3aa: CSVEEAGQPQHF

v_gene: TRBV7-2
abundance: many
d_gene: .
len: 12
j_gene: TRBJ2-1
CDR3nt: TGTGCCAGCAGCTCTTCGGGCAATGAGCAGTTCTTC
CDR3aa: CASSSSGNEQFF

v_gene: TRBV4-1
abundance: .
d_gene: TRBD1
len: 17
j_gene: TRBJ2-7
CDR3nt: TGCGCCAGCAGCCAAGATCACGGGACAGGGGGCCGCTACGAGCAGTACTTC
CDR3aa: CASSQDHGTGGRYEQYF

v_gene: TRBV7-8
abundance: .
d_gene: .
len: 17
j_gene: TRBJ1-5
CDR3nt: TGTGCCAGCAGCCCCCGAGCTACGACCTATAGCAATCAGCCCCAGCATTTT
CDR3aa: CASSPRATTYSNQPQHF

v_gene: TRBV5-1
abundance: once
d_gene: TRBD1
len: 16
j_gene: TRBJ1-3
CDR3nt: TGCGCCAGCAGCCTGACAGGGGGCAGATCTGGAAACACCATATATTTT
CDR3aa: CASSLTGGRSGNTIYF

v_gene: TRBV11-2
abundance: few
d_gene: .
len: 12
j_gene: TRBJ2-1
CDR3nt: TGTGCCAGCAGCTCGCCGTCGAGGGAGCAGTTCTTC
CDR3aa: CASSSPSREQFF

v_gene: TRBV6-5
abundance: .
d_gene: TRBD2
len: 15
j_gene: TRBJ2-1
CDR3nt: TGTGCCAGCAGTGGTGTTGCGGGGGGAAACAATGAGCAGTTCTTC
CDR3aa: CASSGVAGGNNEQFF

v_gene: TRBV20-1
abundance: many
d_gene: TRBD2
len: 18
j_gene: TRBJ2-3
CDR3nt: TGCAGTGCCAAGACTAGCGGGGGCACCCAGTCACCCACAGATACGCAGTATTTT
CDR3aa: CSAKTSGGTQSPTDTQYF

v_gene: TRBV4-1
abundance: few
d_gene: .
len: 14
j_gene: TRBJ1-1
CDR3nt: TGCGCCAGCAGCCAAGAGAATACGGATCTGTGGGCTTTCTTT
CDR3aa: CASSQENTDLWAFF

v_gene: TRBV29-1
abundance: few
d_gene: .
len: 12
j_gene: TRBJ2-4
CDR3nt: TGCAGCTATCGCAAGGGAGAAAACATTCAGTACTTC
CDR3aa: CSYRKGENIQYF

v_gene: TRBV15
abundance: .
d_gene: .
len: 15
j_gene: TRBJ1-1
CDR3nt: TGTGCCACCAGCCCCAAGCGAGGCAGGGACACTGAAGCTTTCTTT
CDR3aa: CATSPKRGRDTEAFF

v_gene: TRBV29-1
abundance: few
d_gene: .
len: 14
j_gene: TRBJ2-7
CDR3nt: TGCAGCGTTGAATTGCGAGGGAGGTCCTACGAGCAGTACTTC
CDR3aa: CSVELRGRSYEQYF

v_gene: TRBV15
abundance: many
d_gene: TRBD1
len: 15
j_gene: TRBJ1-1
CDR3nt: TGTGCCACCAGCAGAGGGACAGGCTTTTTTAAGGGGGCTTTCTTT
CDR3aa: CATSRGTGFFKGAFF

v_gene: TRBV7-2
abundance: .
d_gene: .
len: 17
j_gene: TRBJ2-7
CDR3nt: TGTGCCAGCAGCTTAATGGCCGGGACGGTAAGCTCCTACGAGCAGTACTTC
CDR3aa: CASSLMAGTVSSYEQYF

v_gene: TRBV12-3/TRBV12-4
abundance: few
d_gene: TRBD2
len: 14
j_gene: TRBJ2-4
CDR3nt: TGTGCCAGCAGCCTTAGCGGGAGGGGTAGCATTCAGTACTTC
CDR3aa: CASSLSGRGSIQYF

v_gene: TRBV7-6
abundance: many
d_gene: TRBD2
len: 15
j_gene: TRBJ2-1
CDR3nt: TGTGCCAGCAGCGAGGAGGCTAGCGGGAGGACTGAGCAGTTCTTC
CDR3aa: CASSEEASGRTEQFF

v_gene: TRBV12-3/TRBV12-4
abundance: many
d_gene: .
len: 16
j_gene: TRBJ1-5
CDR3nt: TGTGCCAGCAGTTTCTCCATGGGTGGGGGAAGTCAGCCCCAGCATTTT
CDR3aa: CASSFSMGGGSQPQHF

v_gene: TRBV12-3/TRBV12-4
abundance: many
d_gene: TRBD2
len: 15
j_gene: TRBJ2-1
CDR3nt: TGTGCCAGCAGCTTGGGACTAGCGGCCTACAATGAGCAGTTCTTC
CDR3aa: CASSLGLAAYNEQFF

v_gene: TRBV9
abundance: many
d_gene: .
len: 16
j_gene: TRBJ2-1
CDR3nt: TGTGCCAGCAGCGTAGAGCCAGGGAGCTCCTACAATGAGCAGTTCTTC
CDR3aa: CASSVEPGSSYNEQFF

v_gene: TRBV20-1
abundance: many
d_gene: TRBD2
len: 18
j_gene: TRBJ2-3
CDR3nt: TGCAGTGCGACCCAGACCCGGGGAGCGGGAGGGCCGAGGAATACGCAGTATTTT
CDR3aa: CSATQTRGAGGPRNTQYF

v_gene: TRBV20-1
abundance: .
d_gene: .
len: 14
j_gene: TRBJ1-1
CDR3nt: TGCAGTGCTAGTTTGGGGCGGCGGAACACTGAAGCTTTCTTT
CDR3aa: CSASLGRRNTEAFF

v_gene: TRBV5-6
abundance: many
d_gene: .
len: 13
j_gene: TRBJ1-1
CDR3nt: TGTGCCAGCAGCTCTTACAGGGTCACTGAAGCTTTCTTT
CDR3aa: CASSSYRVTEAFF

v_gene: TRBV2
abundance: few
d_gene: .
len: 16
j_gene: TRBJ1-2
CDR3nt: TGTGCCAGCTCTGGATTCGAGGACACAATAAACTATGGCTACACCTTC
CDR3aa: CASSGFEDTINYGYTF

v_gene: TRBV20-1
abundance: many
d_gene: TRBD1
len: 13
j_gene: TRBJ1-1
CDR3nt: TGCAGTGCCAAGGGACAGGGGGACGCTGAAGCTTTCTTT
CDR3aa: CSAKGQGDAEAFF

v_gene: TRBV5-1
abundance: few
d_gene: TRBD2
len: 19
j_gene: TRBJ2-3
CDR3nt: TGCGCCAGCAGCTTGACTAGCGGGAGGCCTATTCGTAACACAGATACGCAGTATTTT
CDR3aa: CASSLTSGRPIRNTDTQYF

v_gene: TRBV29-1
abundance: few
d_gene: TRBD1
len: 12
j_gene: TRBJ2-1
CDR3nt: TGCAGCGTTACGACAGGGGCCAATGAGCAGTTCTTC
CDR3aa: CSVTTGANEQFF

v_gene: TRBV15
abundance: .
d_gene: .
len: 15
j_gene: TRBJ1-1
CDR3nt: TGTGCCACCAGCAGAGATAGTGAAAGGAGCCTAGAGGCTTTCTTT
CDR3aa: CATSRDSERSLEAFF

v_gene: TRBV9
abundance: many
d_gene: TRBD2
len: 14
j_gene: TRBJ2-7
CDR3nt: TGTGCCAGCAGCGCAACCCTACTAGCGAACGAGCAGTACTTC
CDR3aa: CASSATLLANEQYF

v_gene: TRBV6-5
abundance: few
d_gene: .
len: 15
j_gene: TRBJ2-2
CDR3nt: TGTGCCAGCAGTTACTCATGGGGGTTAGACGGGGAGCTGTTTTTT
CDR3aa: CASSYSWGLDGELFF

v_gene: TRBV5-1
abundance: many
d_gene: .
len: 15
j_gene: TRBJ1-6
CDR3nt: TGCGCCAGCAGCTTCAGGGCCAGGGCTGATTCACCCCTCCACTTT
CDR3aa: CASSFRARADSPLHF

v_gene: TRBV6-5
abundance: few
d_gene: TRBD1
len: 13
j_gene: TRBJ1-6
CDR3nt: TGTGCCAGCAAGGACAGGGCCAATTCACCCCTCCACTTT
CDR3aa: CASKDRANSPLHF

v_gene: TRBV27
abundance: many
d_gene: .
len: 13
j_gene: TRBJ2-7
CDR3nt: TGTGCCAGCGCACTCGTGGGGCCCTACGAGCAGTACTTC
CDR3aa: CASALVGPYEQYF

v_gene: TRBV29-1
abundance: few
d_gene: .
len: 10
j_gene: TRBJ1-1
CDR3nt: TGCAGCGCAGTGACCACTGAAGCTTTCTTT
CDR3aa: CSAVTTEAFF

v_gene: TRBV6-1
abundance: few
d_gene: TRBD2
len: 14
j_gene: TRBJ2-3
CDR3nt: TGTGCCAGCAGAGAGCGGGGGGGCTTTGATACGCAGTATTTT
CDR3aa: CASRERGGFDTQYF

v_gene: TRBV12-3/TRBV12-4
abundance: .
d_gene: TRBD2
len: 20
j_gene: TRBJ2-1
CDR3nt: TGTGCCAGCAGTTTAGCCGGGCTAGCGGGGGGGAAGAGCTCCTACAATGAGCAGTTCTTC
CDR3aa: CASSLAGLAGGKSSYNEQFF

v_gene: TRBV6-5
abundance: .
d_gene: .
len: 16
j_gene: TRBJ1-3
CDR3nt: TGTGCCAGCAGTTCCAATATCGCCGACTCTGGAAACACCATATATTTT
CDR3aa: CASSSNIADSGNTIYF

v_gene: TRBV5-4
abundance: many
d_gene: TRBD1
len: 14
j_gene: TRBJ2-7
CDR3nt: TGTGCCAGCAGCCCGGCGGACAGGTTCTACGAGCAGTACTTC
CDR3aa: CASSPADRFYEQYF

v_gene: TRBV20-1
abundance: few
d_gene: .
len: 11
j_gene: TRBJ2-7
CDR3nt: TGCAGTACCCCGCCCGGGGTCCTCTGGGACTTC
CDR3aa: CSTPPGVLWDF

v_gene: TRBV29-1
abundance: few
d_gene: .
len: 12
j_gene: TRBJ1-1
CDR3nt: TGCAGCGTGGGACGGAGGGGTACTGAAGCTTTCTTT
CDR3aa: CSVGRRGTEAFF

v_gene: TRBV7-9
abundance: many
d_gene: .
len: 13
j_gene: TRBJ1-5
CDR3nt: TGTGCCAGCAGCTTACCCGGGGGTCAGCCCCAGCATTTT
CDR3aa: CASSLPGGQPQHF

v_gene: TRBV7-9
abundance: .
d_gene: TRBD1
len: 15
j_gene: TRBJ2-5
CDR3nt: TGTGCCAGCAGCTCCACTAGACAGGGTGAAGAGACCCAGTACTTC
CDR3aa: CASSSTRQGEETQYF

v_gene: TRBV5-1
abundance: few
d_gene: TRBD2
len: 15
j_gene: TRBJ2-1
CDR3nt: TGCGCCAGCAGCTCCCTAGCGGGAGGGCTGACTGAGCAGTTCTTC
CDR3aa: CASSSLAGGLTEQFF